These T cell receptor beta chains were read from a single sample in a study of shared clonotypes between healthy human individuals. Sequencing used immunoSEQ multiplex PCR; TCRdb keeps in-frame clones, though not all of them. The profile covers approximately 940,000 clones, with approximately 80% appearing a single time and roughly 1.5% taken by the ten largest. Sample: memory CD4+ T cells sorted from blood. The receptors were sampled from a man in his late teens or twenties in good health. Both conserved end residues are part of each CDR3. The order of the fields is D gene, CDR3 length, clone size, J gene, V gene, CDR3 protein, CDR3 DNA. A D gene is named only where the DNA matches it firmly. A row's size may be missing; if present it is once, few, many or a size class.

NA 15 NA TRBJ1-5 TRBV7-2 CASSLGTLGHQPQHF TGTGCCAGCAGCTTAGGAACTTTAGGCCATCAGCCCCAGCATTTT
NA 12 NA TRBJ1-5 TRBV2 CASSEWGQPQHF TGTGCCAGCAGTGAATGGGGCCAGCCCCAGCATTTT
NA 14 NA TRBJ2-7 TRBV9 CASSEGLGAYEQYF TGTGCCAGCAGCGAGGGTTTAGGGGCCTACGAGCAGTACTTC
NA 17 NA TRBJ2-3 TRBV19 CASRSRGGKASTDTQYF TGTGCCAGTAGGAGTCGGGGAGGCAAAGCTAGCACAGATACGCAGTATTTT
TRBD1 13 NA TRBJ2-7 TRBV2 CASIRDRGHEQYF TGTGCCAGCATAAGAGACAGGGGGCACGAGCAGTACTTC
TRBD1 15 once TRBJ2-4 TRBV6-1 CASSGLDRVQNIQYF TGTGCCAGCAGTGGTCTGGACAGGGTGCAAAACATTCAGTACTTC
TRBD1 14 NA TRBJ1-1 TRBV5-1 CASRAGTGVTEAFF TGCGCCAGCAGGGCCGGGACAGGGGTCACTGAAGCTTTCTTT
NA 14 few TRBJ2-3 TRBV5-1 CASSDDSGRDTQYF TGCGCCAGCAGCGATGACTCAGGGCGAGATACGCAGTATTTT
NA 15 many TRBJ2-2 TRBV19 CASRLRASDTGELFF TGTGCCAGTCGATTGAGGGCCTCTGACACCGGGGAGCTGTTTTTT
NA 15 few TRBJ1-6 TRBV5-1 CASSEDRSGGSPLHF TGCGCCAGCAGCGAAGATCGATCGGGTGGTTCACCCCTCCACTTT